The 32 T cell receptor beta chains given below trace back to one sample, sequenced in a study of shared clonotypes between healthy human individuals. The protocol was immunoSEQ multiplex PCR, while the TCRdb copy is restricted to in-frame clones and leaves out a portion. Of some 2 million clones in the sample, less than 95% are singletons; the top ten hold around 1.2%. CD8 cells classed as naive were CD45RO-negative and positively selected for CCR7, excluding terminally differentiated effector memory CD45RA+ cells. Sequenced input: naive CD8+ T cells sorted from blood. These receptors originate from a man in his late teens or twenties in good health.

The chain couples TRBV5-5 to TRBJ1-1; D unclear. Trimming removed 5 bases from V and 3 bases from J, with 11 bases in between. The CDR3 runs to 13 residues. CDR1 SGHKS and CDR2 YYEKEE come from the germline V gene (reference sequence). The CDR3 region is CASSPLGDTEAFF. CDR3 nucleotide sequence: TGTGCCAGCAGTCCCCTAGGCGACACTGAAGCTTTCTTT.

V is TRBV5-1 and J is TRBJ2-7; 7 bases align to TRBD2. J gave up 2 bases and V 0 bases, and 5 bases lay outside the gene matches. This CDR3 spans 15 amino acids. Per germline, CDR1 SGHRS and CDR2 YFSETQ. This chain's CDR3 is CASSLGLAEPYEQYF. The DNA for the CDR3 is TGCGCCAGCAGCTTGGGGCTAGCGGAACCCTACGAGCAGTACTTC.

CDR3 in amino acids: CASSLGGGPEAFF. CDR3 sequence (DNA): TGTGCCAGCAGCTTAGGTGGAGGACCTGAAGCTTTCTTT. J is TRBJ1-1 and V is TRBV11-1; D remains unclear. V was clipped by 1 base and J by 6 bases, with 9 bases between them. The germline V gene has CDR1 SGHAT and CDR2 FQDESV (reference sequence). The length of the CDR3 is 13 residues. The full variable domain, rest sourced from reference TRBV11-1 and TRBJ1-1, is EAEVAQSPRYKITEKSQAVAFWCDPISGHATLYWYRQILGQGPELLVQFQDESVVDDSQLPKDRFSAERLKGVDSTLKIQPAELGDSAMYLCASSLGGGPEAFFGQGTRLTVV.

The V call is TRBV19, the J call TRBJ2-2; weak D call: TRBD1 (6 bases). The ends were cut back, 1 base at V and 7 bases at J, with 13 bases in the middle. The CDR3 contains 15 residues. Germline CDR1 reads LNHDA; CDR2 reads SQIVND (reference sequence). CDR3 amino acids: CASSIGTDNIGELFF. Here the CDR3 DNA reads TGTGCCAGTAGTATAGGGACAGATAATATCGGGGAGCTGTTTTTT. The full variable domain, rest sourced from reference TRBV19 and TRBJ2-2, is DGGITQSPKYLFRKEGQNVTLSCEQNLNHDAMYWYRQDPGQGLRLIYYSQIVNDFQKGDIAEGYSVSREKKESFPLTVTSAQKNPTAFYLCASSIGTDNIGELFFGEGSRLTVL.

V usage is TRBV15 and J usage is TRBJ2-1; no clear D gene. The CDR3 has 14 residues. CDR1 and CDR2 from the germline V gene are LNHNV and YYDKDF (reference sequence). The V end lost 1 base, the J end lost 2 bases, and 6 bases lay between the germline ends. In nucleotides, the CDR3 is TGTGCCACCAGCAGAGCCGTCACCTACAATGAGCAGTTCTTC. It encodes CATSRAVTYNEQFF. Combining the CDR3 with reference TRBV15 and TRBJ2-1 gives the whole variable domain DAMVIQNPRYQVTQFGKPVTLSCSQTLNHNVMYWYQQKSSQAPKLLFHYYDKDFNNEADTPDNFQSRRPNTSFCFLDIRSPGLGDTAMYLCATSRAVTYNEQFFGPGTRLTVL.

This chain joins TRBV4-3 and TRBJ2-2; D might be TRBD2 (5 bases). This CDR3 region has 16 residues. The germline V and J ends were trimmed by 1 base and 0 bases, with 9 bases remaining between them. Germline V gene data show CDR1 as LGHNA and CDR2 as YSLEER. CDR3 DNA sequence: TGCGCCAGCAGCCAAGCTGCTAGCCCGAACACCGGGGAGCTGTTTTTT. This encodes CASSQAASPNTGELFF.

This sequence joins TRBV29-1 and TRBJ2-5; 7 nucleotides match TRBD1. V lost 4 bases, J lost 2 bases, and 10 bases stayed unmatched. The CDR3 has 15 amino acids. CDR1 and CDR2 (germline): SQVTM, ANQGSEA. The CDR3 region has the DNA TGCAGCGTTGTAGGGGGACAGTCCTTACAAGAGACCCAGTACTTC. Its translation is CSVVGGQSLQETQYF.

Only one count was recorded for this clone. The V call is TRBV4-1, the J call TRBJ1-1; TRBD1 is a possible D gene (5 bases). The CDR3 loop spans 12 amino acids. The V gene's germline CDR1 is MGHRA and CDR2 YSYEKL. Trimming cost V 8 bases and J 6 bases, with 13 bases left between them. The CDR3 nucleotides are TGCGCCAGCCAGGGAAACGGCCCTGAAGCTTTCTTT. This sequence encodes CASQGNGPEAFF.

Points on this clone: One end of the junction fails to match germline, which may point to a read error. The chain recombines TRBV4-1 with TRBJ2-6, with a weak D call TRBD1 (6 bases). This CDR3 contains 15 residues. Germline V gives CDR1 MGHRA, CDR2 YSYEKL. The CDR3 nucleotides read TGCGCCAGCACCCAACCAGGGGCTGGGGCCAACGTCCTGACTTTC. As protein: CASTQPGAGANVLTF.

This CDR3 reads CASSSGQGWNEQFF. The CDR3 DNA sequence: TGTGCCAGCAGCTCAGGACAGGGGTGGAATGAGCAGTTCTTC. The chain joins TRBV6-4 to TRBJ2-1; the match to TRBD1 covers 9 bases. The length of the CDR3 is 14 residues. The germline V gene encodes CDR1 MRHNA and CDR2 SNTAGT. V shed 6 bases, J shed 7 bases, and the junction held 7 bases outside the gene matches.

This clone was picked up one time. The genes are TRBV25-1 and TRBJ1-1; no reliable D call. This CDR3 region has 15 residues. Trimming removed 3 bases from V and 3 bases from J, with 14 bases in between. Per the germline V gene, CDR1 is MGHDK and CDR2 is SYGVNS. Written as DNA, the CDR3 is TGTGCCAGCAGTGAGGGATTGGGATATGACACTGAAGCTTTCTTT. Protein product: CASSEGLGYDTEAFF.

The chain employs TRBV2 and TRBJ2-7, with D perhaps assigned TRBD1 or TRBD2 (5 bases each). The CDR3 contains 16 residues. Germline V gives CDR1 SNHLY, CDR2 FYNNEI. Trimming took 1 base from V and 2 from J, leaving 15 bases between them. CDR3 sequence reads: CASSEGISGLTYEQYF. DNA for the CDR3: TGTGCCAGCAGTGAAGGAATTTCGGGGCTCACCTACGAGCAGTACTTC.

The chain combines TRBV7-9 with TRBJ2-5; perhaps TRBD2 as D (6 bases). V gave up 5 bases and J gave up 4 bases, with 23 bases separating them. Germline-derived CDR1 and CDR2 are SEHNR and FQNEAQ (reference sequence). This CDR3 is built from 17 residues. The chain's CDR3 is CASSARWGDHQGETQYF. In nucleotides, the CDR3 is TGTGCCAGCAGCGCAAGGTGGGGGGACCACCAGGGAGAGACCCAGTACTTC.

This clone came up a few times. The sample contains more than one DNA sequence encoding this CDR3. The rearrangement uses TRBV4-1 and TRBJ2-7, with D possibly TRBD1 on 5 matching bases. Between the trimmed V and J ends, which lost 2 bases and 4 bases, there was a span of 9 bases. Germline V lookup: CDR1 MGHRA, CDR2 YSYEKL. CDR3 size: 13 residues. The chain's CDR3 is CASSQSDSYEQYF. CDR3 coding DNA: TGCGCCAGCAGCCAAAGCGACAGTTACGAGCAGTACTTC.

The V and J genes are TRBV27 and TRBJ1-5; TRBD1 agrees at 8 bases. In germline, CDR1 is MNHEY, CDR2 SMNVEV (reference sequence). Trimming cost V 0 bases and J 4 bases; bases outside gene matches: 5. The CDR3 length is 16 residues. CDR3 DNA: TGTGCCAGCAGTTTATCGGCAGGGGGCGAGAATCAGCCCCAGCATTTT. Translating gives CASSLSAGGENQPQHF.

This sequence joins TRBV6-6 and TRBJ2-5; D remains unclear. Germline V lookup: CDR1 MNHNY, CDR2 SVGAGI (reference sequence). Between the trimmed V and J ends, which lost 11 bases and 5 bases, there was a span of 21 bases. This CDR3 region has 14 residues. This chain's CDR3 is CAWRSWQPRETQYF. CDR3 DNA sequence: TGTGCCTGGCGAAGTTGGCAGCCGCGGGAGACCCAGTACTTC.

This chain uses TRBV6-1 with TRBJ2-2; D unresolved. Germline CDR1 and CDR2: MNHNS and SASEGT. Deletions cut 0 bases from V and 1 base from J, with 6 bases between. This CDR3 comprises 15 residues. CDR3 loop: CASSEADWNTGELFF. CDR3 sequence (DNA): TGTGCCAGCAGTGAAGCTGACTGGAACACCGGGGAGCTGTTTTTT.

V is TRBV5-6 and J is TRBJ2-2, with a weak D call TRBD2 (5 bases). This CDR3 has 15 amino acids. Germline values: CDR1 SGHDT, CDR2 YYEEEE. Trimming took off 0 bases at V and 5 bases at J, with 11 bases between the two ends. The CDR3 here is CASSLDSPGTGELFF. The CDR3 region has the DNA TGTGCCAGCAGCTTGGACAGCCCGGGGACCGGGGAGCTGTTTTTT.

For this clone: The sample contains more than one DNA sequence encoding this CDR3. The genes are TRBV19 and TRBJ2-1; 13 bases line up with TRBD2. The ends lost 6 bases at V and 6 bases at J; junction bases unmatched: 2. Germline V lookup: CDR1 LNHDA, CDR2 SQIVND (reference sequence). The CDR3 consists of 14 residues. CDR3 in DNA: TGTGCCAGTAGCCGGACTAGCGGGGGCAATGAGCAGTTCTTC. Its protein is CASSRTSGGNEQFF.

J is TRBJ2-2 and V is TRBV6-1; perhaps TRBD2 as D (5 bases). The germline gives CDR1 MNHNS, CDR2 SASEGT. This CDR3 comprises 14 residues. V lost 4 bases and J lost 4, with 10 bases in between. The CDR3 region has the DNA TGTGCCAGCAGTGCAGCCGCGGGCACCGGGGAGCTGTTTTTT. It specifies CASSAAAGTGELFF.

This clone was observed a single time. Different DNA sequences within this sample yield the same CDR3. The chain joins TRBV6-5 to TRBJ1-2; 8 bases agree with TRBD1. The CDR3 runs 13 residues. J was trimmed by 8 bases and V by 2 bases; bases with no gene match: 4. Germline values: CDR1 MNHEY, CDR2 SVGAGI. The DNA of the CDR3 is TGTGCCAGCAGTTACGGACAGGGCGGGGGCTACACCTTC. Amino acid sequence: CASSYGQGGGYTF.

The CDR3 loop is CASSLVQQNTYEQYF. CDR3 bases: TGTGCCAGCAGCTTGGTACAGCAAAACACCTACGAGCAGTACTTC. This sequence joins TRBV5-8 and TRBJ2-7; D call uncertain. V was shortened by 0 bases and J by 2 bases, with 12 bases between the two germline ends. The CDR3 length is 15 residues. From germline, CDR1 is SGHTS and CDR2 YDEGEE.

The gene calls are TRBV27 and TRBJ2-5; D possibly matches TRBD1 or TRBD2 (6 bases each). Trimming shortened V by 6 bases and J by 1 base, and 18 bases separated the two germline ends. Per the germline V gene, CDR1 is MNHEY and CDR2 is SMNVEV (reference sequence). The CDR3 has 16 amino acids. In nucleotides, the CDR3 is TGTGCCAGCAGCGCTTCTGCGGGACACTCCCAAGAGACCCAGTACTTC. It encodes CASSASAGHSQETQYF.

V usage is TRBV2 and J usage is TRBJ2-5, with 8 nucleotides matching TRBD2. The J segment lost 0 bases and the V segment lost 3 bases, leaving 9 bases of the junction unmatched. The CDR3 contains 17 residues. Germline loops: CDR1 SNHLY, CDR2 FYNNEI. The CDR3 loop reads CASSDFGASGYQETQYF. The DNA for the CDR3 is TGTGCCAGCAGTGATTTCGGGGCTAGCGGGTACCAAGAGACCCAGTACTTC.

The chain combines TRBV28 with TRBJ1-1, with no clear D. This CDR3 has 13 amino acids. The germline V gene encodes CDR1 MDHEN and CDR2 SYDVKM. V lost 5 bases to trimming and J lost 1 base, with 8 bases between them. This CDR3 is CASSRPANTEAFF. CDR3 DNA sequence: TGTGCCAGCAGTCGGCCTGCGAACACTGAAGCTTTCTTT. Variable domain in full (rest from reference TRBV28 and TRBJ1-1): DVKVTQSSRYLVKRTGEKVFLECVQDMDHENMFWYRQDPGLGLRLIYFSYDVKMKEKGDIPEGYSVSREKKERFSLILESASTNQTSMYLCASSRPANTEAFFGQGTRLTVV.

This rearrangement joins TRBV6-5 to TRBJ1-2, with TRBD1 matching over 12 bases. Germline V lookup: CDR1 MNHEY, CDR2 SVGAGI. V dropped 0 bases and J dropped 7; count of bases not matched to a gene: 6. CDR3 length: 16 residues. The CDR3 reads CASSYSTGTGGSGYTF. In DNA form, the CDR3 reads TGTGCCAGCAGTTACTCAACCGGGACAGGGGGCAGTGGCTACACCTTC.

The chain links TRBV6-5 to TRBJ2-1; 7 positions agree with TRBD2. Germline trimming cut 2 bases from V and 15 bases from J; bases unmatched to any gene: 7. The CDR3 has 12 amino acids. Germline V gives CDR1 MNHEY, CDR2 SVGAGI. CDR3 in DNA: TGTGCCAGCAGTTACCAGGCGGGAGAACCGTTCTTC. Encoded protein: CASSYQAGEPFF.

CDR3 sequence: CASSYVGVDTQYF. The CDR3 nucleotides are TGTGCCAGCAGTTACGTGGGTGTGGATACGCAGTATTTT. The chain has TRBV6-5 and TRBJ2-3; D not resolved. CDR1 and CDR2 from the germline V gene are MNHEY and SVGAGI. V was trimmed by 2 bases and J by 6 bases, leaving 9 bases between them. The CDR3 has 13 residues.

Concerning this clone itself: Other DNA sequences within the sample encode an identical CDR3. V gene TRBV28 combines with J gene TRBJ2-7; D gene ambiguous. The CDR3 length is 13 residues. V lost 6 bases and J 0 bases, leaving 9 bases between the germline ends. Germline CDR1 reads MDHEN; CDR2 reads SYDVKM. In DNA, the CDR3 is TGTGCCAGCAGCTTACGCAGCTCCTACGAGCAGTACTTC. Protein product: CASSLRSSYEQYF.

This chain links TRBV5-4 with TRBJ2-3, with D possibly matching TRBD2 (6 bases). The length of the CDR3 is 16 residues. Germline CDR1 reads SGHNT; CDR2 reads YYREEE (reference sequence). V was shortened by 0 bases and J by 2 bases, with 13 bases between the two germline ends. CDR3 nucleotide sequence: TGTGCCAGCAGCTTGGCCGGGCGGGGCTACACAGATACGCAGTATTTT. This codes for CASSLAGRGYTDTQYF.

V and J are TRBV15 and TRBJ2-7; 10 nucleotides line up with TRBD2. This CDR3 has 14 residues. In germline, CDR1 is LNHNV, CDR2 YYDKDF (reference sequence). Germline trimming cut 5 bases from V and 0 bases from J; bases unmatched to any gene: 1. The CDR3 DNA sequence: TGTGCCACCAGCCCTAGCGGGAGCTCCTACGAGCAGTACTTC. The encoded protein is CATSPSGSSYEQYF.

The genes are TRBV28 and TRBJ1-1; TRBD1 matches 7 bases. The V segment lost 3 bases and the J segment 0 bases; nucleotides outside the gene matches: 4. The CDR3 spans 15 residues. From germline, CDR1 is MDHEN and CDR2 SYDVKM. CDR3 nucleotides: TGTGCCAGCAGTTTCACAGGGGTTATGAACACTGAAGCTTTCTTT. Its protein is CASSFTGVMNTEAFF.